There are a few counts of the clone carrying this T cell receptor (beta chain). The target antigen is unknown. One entry per CDR3 protein, called by TCRdb with MiXCR from the RT-PCR reads. In the table there are fewer than 600,000 distinct CDR3 sequences, 7.2% of which are singletons. The sample comes from a study of response to subunit inactivated influenza vaccine. The CDR3 is 17 residues long. The V gene lost 4 bases and the J gene lost 1 base, with 20 bases spanning the gap. Germline assignment: CDR1 SGHDT and CDR2 YYEEEE. Regarding the study as a whole: Each seasonal influenza vaccination recruits few new T cells, the authors suggested.

V is TRBV5-6 and J is TRBJ2-5; perhaps D is TRBD1 or TRBD2 (5 bases each). Sequenced material: PBMCs from blood, taken about 24 months after vaccination. The receptor comes from a man aged 50-75 years who received an inactivated influenza vaccine. The CDR3 coding sequence is TGTGCCAGCAGCCCTAGGGACCGAAGATACCTCCAAGAGACCCAGTACTTC. Residues: CASSPRDRRYLQETQYF.